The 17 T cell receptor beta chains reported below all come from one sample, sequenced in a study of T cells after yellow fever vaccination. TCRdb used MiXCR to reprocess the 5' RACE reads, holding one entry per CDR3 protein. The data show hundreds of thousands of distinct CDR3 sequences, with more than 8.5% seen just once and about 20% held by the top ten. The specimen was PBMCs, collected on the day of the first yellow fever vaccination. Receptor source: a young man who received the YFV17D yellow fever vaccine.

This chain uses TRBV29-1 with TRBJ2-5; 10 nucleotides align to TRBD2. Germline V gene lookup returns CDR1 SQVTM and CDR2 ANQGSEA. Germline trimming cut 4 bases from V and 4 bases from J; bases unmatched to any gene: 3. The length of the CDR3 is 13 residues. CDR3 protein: CSVAQRGGETQYF. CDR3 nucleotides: TGCAGCGTTGCCCAGCGGGGGGGAGAGACCCAGTACTTC.

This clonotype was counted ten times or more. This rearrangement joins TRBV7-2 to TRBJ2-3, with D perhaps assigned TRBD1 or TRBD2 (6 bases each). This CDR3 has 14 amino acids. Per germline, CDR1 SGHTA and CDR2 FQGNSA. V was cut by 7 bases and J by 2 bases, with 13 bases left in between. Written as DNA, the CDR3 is TGTGCCAGCAACAAAGGGGGGTTCACAGATACGCAGTATTTT. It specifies CASNKGGFTDTQYF.

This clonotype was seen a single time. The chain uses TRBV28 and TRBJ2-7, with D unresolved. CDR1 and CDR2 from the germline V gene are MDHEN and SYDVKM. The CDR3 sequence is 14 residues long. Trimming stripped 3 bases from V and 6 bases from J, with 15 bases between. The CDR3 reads CASSFTQPRCEQYV. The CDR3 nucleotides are TGTGCCAGCAGTTTCACACAGCCTCGCTGCGAGCAGTACGTC.

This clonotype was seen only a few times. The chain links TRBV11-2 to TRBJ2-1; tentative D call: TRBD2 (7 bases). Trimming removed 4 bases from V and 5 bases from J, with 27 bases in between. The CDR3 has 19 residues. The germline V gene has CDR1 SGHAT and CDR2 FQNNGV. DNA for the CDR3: TGTGCCAGCAGCTCGCAAGGGGGGGCGCGAGTCGGGGCACACAATGAGCAGTTCTTC. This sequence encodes CASSSQGGARVGAHNEQFF.

CDR3 in amino acids: CASAVGGANTGELFF. The CDR3 region has the DNA TGTGCCAGCGCGGTCGGGGGGGCAAACACCGGGGAGCTGTTTTTT. The chain carries TRBV7-3 and TRBJ2-2; TRBD2 aligns across 8 bases. Germline CDR1 reads SGHTA; CDR2 reads FQGTGA. With V trimmed by 8 bases and J by 2 bases, 7 bases remained unmatched. The CDR3 runs 15 residues. The full variable domain, completed using reference TRBV7-3 and TRBJ2-2, is GAGVSQTPSNKVTEKGKYVELRCDPISGHTALYWYRQSLGQGPEFLIYFQGTGAADDSGLPNDRFFAVRPEGSVSTLKIQRTERGDSAVYLCASAVGGANTGELFFGEGSRLTVL.

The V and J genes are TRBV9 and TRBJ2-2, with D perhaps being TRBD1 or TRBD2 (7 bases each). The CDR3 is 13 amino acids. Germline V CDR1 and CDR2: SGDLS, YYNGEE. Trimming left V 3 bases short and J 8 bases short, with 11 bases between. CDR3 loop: CASSDRGGGELFF. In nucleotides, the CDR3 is TGTGCCAGCAGCGACAGGGGAGGGGGGGAGCTGTTTTTT.

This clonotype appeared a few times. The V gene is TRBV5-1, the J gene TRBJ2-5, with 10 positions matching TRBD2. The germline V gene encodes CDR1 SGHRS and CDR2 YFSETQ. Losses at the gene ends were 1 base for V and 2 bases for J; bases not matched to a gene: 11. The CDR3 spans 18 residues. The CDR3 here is CASSLLSGLAGGQETQYF. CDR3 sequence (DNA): TGCGCCAGCAGCTTGTTAAGCGGCTTAGCGGGGGGACAAGAGACCCAGTACTTC.

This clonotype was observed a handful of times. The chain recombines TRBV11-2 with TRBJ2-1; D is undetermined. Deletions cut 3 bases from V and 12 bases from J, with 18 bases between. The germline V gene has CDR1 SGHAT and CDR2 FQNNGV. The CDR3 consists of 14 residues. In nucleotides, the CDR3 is TGTGCCAGCAGCTTGGGTGTTTTCCGCCCTCCGCAGTTCTTC. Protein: CASSLGVFRPPQFF.

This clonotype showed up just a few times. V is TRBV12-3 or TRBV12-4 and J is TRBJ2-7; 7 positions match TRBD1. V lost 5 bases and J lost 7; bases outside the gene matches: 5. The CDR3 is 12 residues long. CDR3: CASSPDRVEQYV. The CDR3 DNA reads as TGTGCCAGCAGTCCTGACAGGGTTGAGCAGTACGTC.

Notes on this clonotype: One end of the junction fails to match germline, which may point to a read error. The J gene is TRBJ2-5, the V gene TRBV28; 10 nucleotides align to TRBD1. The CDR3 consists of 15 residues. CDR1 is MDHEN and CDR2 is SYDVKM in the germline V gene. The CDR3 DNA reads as TGTGCCAGCGAGGGGGACAGGGGTGGTGGAGAGACCCAGAACTTC. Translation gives CASEGDRGGGETQNF.

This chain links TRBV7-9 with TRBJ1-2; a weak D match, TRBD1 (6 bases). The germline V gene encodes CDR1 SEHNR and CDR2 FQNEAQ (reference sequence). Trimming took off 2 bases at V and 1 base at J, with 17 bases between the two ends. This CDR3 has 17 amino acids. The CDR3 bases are TGTGCCAGCAGCTTACCCCCGCGGACAGAATATAACTATGGCTACACCTTC. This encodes CASSLPPRTEYNYGYTF.

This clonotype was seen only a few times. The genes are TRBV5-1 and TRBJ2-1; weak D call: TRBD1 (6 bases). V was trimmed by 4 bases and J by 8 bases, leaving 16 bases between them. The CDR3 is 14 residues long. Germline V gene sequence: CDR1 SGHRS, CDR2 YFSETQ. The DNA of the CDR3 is TGCGCCAGCAGCCTATACAGGGCAGAATATGAGCAGTTCTTC. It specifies CASSLYRAEYEQFF.

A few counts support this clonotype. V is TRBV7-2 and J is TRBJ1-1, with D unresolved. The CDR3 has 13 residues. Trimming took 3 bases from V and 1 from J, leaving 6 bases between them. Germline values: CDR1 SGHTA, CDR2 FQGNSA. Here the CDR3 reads CASSFWENTEAFF. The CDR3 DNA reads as TGTGCCAGCAGCTTCTGGGAGAACACTGAAGCTTTCTTT.

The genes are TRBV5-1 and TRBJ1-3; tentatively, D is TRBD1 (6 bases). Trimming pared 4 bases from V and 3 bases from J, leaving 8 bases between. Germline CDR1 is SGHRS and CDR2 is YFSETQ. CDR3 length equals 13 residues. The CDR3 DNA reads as TGCGCCAGCAGCCCGGACAGTGGAAACACCATATATTTT. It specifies CASSPDSGNTIYF.

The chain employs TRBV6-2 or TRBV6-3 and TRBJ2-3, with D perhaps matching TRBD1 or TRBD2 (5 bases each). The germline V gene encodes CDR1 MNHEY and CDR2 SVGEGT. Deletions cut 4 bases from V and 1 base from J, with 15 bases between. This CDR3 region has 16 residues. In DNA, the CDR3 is TGTGCCAGCAGTTGGAATTACCGGGACCGCACAGATACGCAGTATTTT. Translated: CASSWNYRDRTDTQYF.

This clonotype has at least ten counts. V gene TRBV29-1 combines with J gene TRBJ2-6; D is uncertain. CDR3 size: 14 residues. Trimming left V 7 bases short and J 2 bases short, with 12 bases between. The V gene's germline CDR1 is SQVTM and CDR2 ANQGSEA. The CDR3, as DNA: TGCAGCGCCTACGACCCTCCTGGGGCCAACGTCCTGACTTTC. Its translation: CSAYDPPGANVLTF.

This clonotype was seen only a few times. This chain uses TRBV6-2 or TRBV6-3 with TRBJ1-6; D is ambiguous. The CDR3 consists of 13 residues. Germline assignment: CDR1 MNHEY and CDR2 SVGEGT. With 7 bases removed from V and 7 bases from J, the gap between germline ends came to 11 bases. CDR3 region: CASTIEPNSPLHF. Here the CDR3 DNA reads TGTGCCAGCACCATCGAACCCAATTCACCCCTCCACTTT.